This T cell receptor beta chain is drawn from a study of T cell responses to AZD1222 COVID-19 vaccine. Findings and caveats of the study: Recipients of two AZD1222 doses showed rising Spike-specific TCR breadth and depth. Scientists sampled the repertoires only once the peak T cell response had passed. Baseline seropositivity occurred in only a handful of AZD1222 recipients.

Method: immunoSEQ multiplex PCR; TCRdb's copy keeps in-frame clones and lacks some. The table shows 140,000 to 150,000 clones, with approximately 85% occurring only once. The CDR3 contains 13 residues. Trimming shortened V by 1 base and J by 4 bases, and 6 bases separated the two germline ends. Germline V CDR1 and CDR2: SGHTA, FQGNSA. About this clone itself: What it recognizes is unknown.

This rearrangement joins TRBV7-2 to TRBJ2-3; D not certain. This clonotype was sampled from an adult in good health. The material was peripheral blood, obtained on day 0 of MenACWY control vaccination. Here the CDR3 reads CASSLGEADTQYF. The CDR3 DNA follows: TGTGCCAGCAGCTTAGGCGAGGCAGATACGCAGTATTTT.